The T cell receptor (beta chain) described here comes from a study of T cells in Graves' hyperthyroidism and ophthalmopathy. Worth noting for this clonotype: The antigen is not known.

Authors of the study amplified TCR beta CDR3 regions from RNA transcripts. The HTBI primer set drove a first-round RT-PCR of the TCR CDR3. TCRdb redid the calling of the multiplex PCR reads with MiXCR, one entry per CDR3 protein. The sample lists more than 300,000 distinct CDR3 sequences, around 13% occurring once. General study findings and limits: A model built on 13 V-J features separated ophthalmopathy from stable hyperthyroidism.

This CDR3 region has 14 residues. Looked up from germline, CDR1 is LNHDA and CDR2 is SQIVND (reference sequence). Trimming left V 1 base short and J 3 bases short, with 9 bases between. Diagnosis of hyperthyroidism was new in patients aged 18 to 65, and its duration was under 2 months. Used for diagnoses were clinical symptoms, serum thyroxine and TRAb, thyroid ultrasound and orbital computed tomography. A roughly 10 ml volume of fresh peripheral blood provided the PBMCs. Sequenced input: blood. This receptor was obtained from a woman aged 18-29 years with Graves' hyperthyroidism. The J gene is TRBJ1-1, the V gene TRBV19; no clear D. CDR3 sequence reads: CASSIGAGDTEAFF. CDR3 coding DNA: TGTGCCAGTAGTATAGGGGCCGGAGACACTGAAGCTTTCTTT.